Sequencing of this T cell receptor (beta chain) was carried out in a study of CD8+ T cells in alopecia areata. General study points: Affected scalp, especially in alopecia totalis/universalis, had a higher clonality than normal scalp did.

J was trimmed by 4 bases and V by 3 bases; bases with no gene match: 16. Germline V lookup: CDR1 MNHEY, CDR2 SMNVEV (reference sequence). The CDR3 extends over 18 amino acids. This clone was picked up one time. Its target is not known. TCR sequencing used cDNA made by reverse transcription of extracted RNA. Clones were sequenced by immunoSEQ multiplex PCR, and TCRdb holds only the in-frame ones, with some missing. The data hold roughly 60,000 clones, with roughly two fifths observed a single time. The researchers isolated CD4+ and CD8+ T cells from PBMCs by sorting. The chain carries TRBV27 and TRBJ2-5, with TRBD2 matching 8 bases. The sequenced sample consisted of NKG2D-low CD8+ T cells sorted from blood. This receptor was identified in a human donor with alopecia areata. The CDR3 spells CASSFIGTSGPFGETQYF. The CDR3 nucleotides read TGTGCCAGCAGTTTCATAGGAACTAGCGGCCCTTTCGGAGAGACCCAGTACTTC.